These 32 T cell receptor beta chains originate from one sample sequenced in a study of PD-1 blockade in classical Hodgkin lymphoma. Assay: immunoSEQ multiplex PCR; the TCRdb copy retains only in-frame clones and omits some. Of 35,000 to 45,000 clones in the sample, about nine tenths were seen once. Every patient relapsed after autologous stem cell transplantation, and brentuximab vedotin exposure varied. The sequencing used peripheral blood mononuclear cells (PBMCs), collected at baseline. The receptors were gathered from a human donor with classical Hodgkin lymphoma.

The J gene is TRBJ1-1, the V gene TRBV11-1, with a weak D call TRBD1 (6 bases). This CDR3 region has 12 residues. CDR1 SGHAT and CDR2 FQDESV come from the germline V gene (reference sequence). Trimming removed 5 bases at V and 6 bases at J, with 10 bases between. CDR3 nucleotide sequence: TGTGCCAGCAGCCTCAGGACAGCTGAAGCTTTCTTT. This codes for CASSLRTAEAFF. The full variable domain, in which reference TRBV11-1 and TRBJ1-1 provide the parts outside the CDR3, is EAEVAQSPRYKITEKSQAVAFWCDPISGHATLYWYRQILGQGPELLVQFQDESVVDDSQLPKDRFSAERLKGVDSTLKIQPAELGDSAMYLCASSLRTAEAFFGQGTRLTVV.

This sequence joins TRBV11-3 and TRBJ2-5; possibly TRBD1 for D (6 bases). Germline V lookup: CDR1 SGHNT, CDR2 YENEEA. The CDR3 extends over 15 amino acids. V shed 4 bases and J shed 2 bases, with 14 bases lying between them. DNA for the CDR3: TGTGCCAGCAGCTCAGGGACATCCCTACAAGAGACCCAGTACTTC. It specifies CASSSGTSLQETQYF.

This chain links TRBV28 with TRBJ1-1; D is unresolved. Trimming removed 3 bases from V and 4 bases from J, with 12 bases in between. The CDR3 is made up of 14 amino acids. CDR1 is MDHEN and CDR2 is SYDVKM in the germline V gene. The CDR3 region has the DNA TGTGCCAGCAGTTTTTTCGGGGTCTTCACTGAAGCTTTCTTT. Translation: CASSFFGVFTEAFF.

The chain carries TRBV10-3 and TRBJ2-3; D ambiguous. The CDR3 covers 12 residues. Germline V gene lookup returns CDR1 ENHRY and CDR2 SYGVKD. V gave up 8 bases and J gave up 3 bases, with 9 bases separating them. CDR3 DNA sequence: TGTGCCATCGCTGAAGGAACAGATACGCAGTATTTT. Translating gives CAIAEGTDTQYF.

The chain links TRBV18 to TRBJ1-5; tentative D call: TRBD1 (5 bases). V was clipped by 3 bases and J by 6 bases, with 12 bases between them. The CDR3 has 14 residues. Germline CDR1 reads KGHSH; CDR2 reads LQKENI. The CDR3 DNA is TGTGCCAGCTCACCCGTGGGGCTTAGTCAGCCCCAGCATTTT. Amino acid sequence: CASSPVGLSQPQHF.

J is TRBJ1-1 and V is TRBV6-5, with no clear D. The V end was cut by 5 bases, the J end by 1 base, with 8 bases between. Germline assignment: CDR1 MNHEY and CDR2 SVGAGI. CDR3 length: 13 residues. The CDR3 DNA follows: TGTGCCAGCAGTCCGAGTGGGAACACTGAAGCTTTCTTT. Translated: CASSPSGNTEAFF.

The V and J genes are TRBV19 and TRBJ2-3; 8 nucleotides match TRBD1. Germline CDR1 is LNHDA and CDR2 is SQIVND (reference sequence). This CDR3 comprises 16 residues. V lost 3 bases and J lost 6; bases outside the gene matches: 11. The CDR3 protein is CASSIFLTGVGDTQYF. The CDR3 DNA is TGTGCCAGTAGTATTTTTTTGACAGGGGTTGGGGATACGCAGTATTTT.

V and J are TRBV7-2 and TRBJ2-1; no clear D. Deletions cut 5 bases from V and 3 bases from J, with 14 bases between. Germline CDR1 is SGHTA and CDR2 is FQGNSA. CDR3 length equals 15 residues. The CDR3 spells CASSRASPGYNEQFF. CDR3 coding DNA: TGTGCCAGCAGCCGCGCTTCTCCGGGCTACAATGAGCAGTTCTTC.

The rearrangement uses TRBV6-5 and TRBJ1-2, with TRBD1 as a possible D gene (6 bases). Germline V CDR1 and CDR2: MNHEY, SVGAGI. The CDR3 runs to 15 residues. V was trimmed by 4 bases and J by 2 bases, leaving 14 bases between them. The CDR3 spells CASSLTGTYNYGYTF. The DNA of the CDR3 is TGTGCCAGCAGTTTAACCGGGACATACAACTATGGCTACACCTTC.

V is TRBV9 and J is TRBJ1-2, with no clear D. Germline CDR1 SGDLS, CDR2 YYNGEE. This CDR3 spans 13 amino acids. Trimming cost V 5 bases and J 2 bases, with 10 bases left between them. CDR3 nucleotides: TGTGCCAGCAGTTCAGCCGAAAACTATGGCTACACCTTC. Residues: CASSSAENYGYTF.

This clone occurred once. The V call is TRBV19, the J call TRBJ1-1, with a possible D match to TRBD1 (6 bases). CDR3 length: 14 amino acids. Germline V gives CDR1 LNHDA, CDR2 SQIVND (reference sequence). The ends were cut back, 6 bases at V and 3 bases at J, with 14 bases in the middle. CDR3 nucleotide sequence: TGTGCCAGTAGCCTGACAGGTGGGGACACTGAAGCTTTCTTT. This codes for CASSLTGGDTEAFF.

V and J are TRBV7-6 and TRBJ1-4; 8 nucleotides match TRBD1. This CDR3 is 16 amino acids long. V shed 0 bases, J shed 7 bases, and the junction held 7 bases outside the gene matches. Germline values: CDR1 SGHVS, CDR2 FNYEAQ. The CDR3 sequence is CASSLAFGQGAEKLFF. CDR3 coding DNA: TGTGCCAGCAGCTTAGCTTTTGGACAGGGAGCTGAAAAACTGTTTTTT.

This rearrangement joins TRBV6-5 to TRBJ1-4, with 7 nucleotides matching TRBD1. This CDR3 has 15 residues. The trim removed 5 bases at V and 14 bases at J, leaving 17 bases unmatched. Germline CDR1 is MNHEY and CDR2 is SVGAGI. The CDR3 region is CASSTHRGLQLILFF. CDR3 bases: TGTGCCAGCAGTACCCACAGGGGCCTCCAACTTATTCTGTTTTTT.

This rearrangement joins TRBV18 to TRBJ2-7; 11 nucleotides line up with TRBD1. Trimming took 4 bases from V and 2 from J; bases not matched to a gene: 4. CDR3 length equals 15 residues. Germline assignment: CDR1 KGHSH and CDR2 LQKENI. The CDR3 DNA sequence: TGTGCCAGCTCACAACCGGGACAGGGGGCCTACGAGCAGTACTTC. Protein sequence: CASSQPGQGAYEQYF.

This clone appeared once. V is TRBV7-9 and J is TRBJ1-1, with D hard to call. Germline V gene lookup returns CDR1 SEHNR and CDR2 FQNEAQ (reference sequence). The CDR3 is 13 amino acids. V was shortened by 5 bases and J by 5 bases, with 12 bases between the two germline ends. CDR3 region: CASSLTGGTEAFF. CDR3 sequence (DNA): TGTGCCAGCAGCCTAACGGGTGGGACTGAAGCTTTCTTT.

This sequence joins TRBV9 and TRBJ1-2, with 8 positions matching TRBD1. This CDR3 comprises 15 residues. Germline V gene data show CDR1 as SGDLS and CDR2 as YYNGEE. Trimming removed 0 bases from V and 3 bases from J; junction bases left unmatched: 4. The CDR3 loop reads CASSVGQGADYGYTF. The CDR3 nucleotides are TGTGCCAGCAGCGTAGGGCAGGGGGCGGACTATGGCTACACCTTC.

CDR3 DNA sequence: TGTGCCAGCAGCTTAGGGCGGGAGGGCCCAAAGTGGGAGACCCAGTACTTC. Translating gives CASSLGREGPKWETQYF. V gene TRBV7-6 combines with J gene TRBJ2-5; 9 bases match TRBD2. The CDR3 consists of 17 residues. V lost 1 base to trimming and J lost 5 bases; unmatched junction nucleotides: 11. CDR1 is SGHVS and CDR2 is FNYEAQ in the germline V gene.

The CDR3 sequence: CASSLSPSRGYGYTF. The CDR3 DNA follows: TGTGCCAGCAGTTTATCGCCCTCAAGAGGCTATGGCTACACCTTC. The chain is built from TRBV28 and TRBJ1-2; D is ambiguous. Trimming took 1 base from V and 4 from J, leaving 13 bases between them. The CDR3 covers 15 residues. CDR1 and CDR2 (germline): MDHEN, SYDVKM.

The chain carries TRBV28 and TRBJ1-5; D uncertain. This CDR3 is 16 amino acids long. Germline CDR1 is MDHEN and CDR2 is SYDVKM. V lost 5 bases and J 6 bases, leaving 20 bases between the germline ends. CDR3 residues: CASSPPAWDHGQPQHF. In DNA form, the CDR3 reads TGTGCCAGCAGTCCACCAGCCTGGGATCATGGTCAGCCCCAGCATTTT. The full variable domain, its missing parts supplied by reference TRBV28 and TRBJ1-5, is DVKVTQSSRYLVKRTGEKVFLECVQDMDHENMFWYRQDPGLGLRLIYFSYDVKMKEKGDIPEGYSVSREKKERFSLILESASTNQTSMYLCASSPPAWDHGQPQHFGDGTRLSIL.

Points on this clone: The sample carries other DNA sequences with the same CDR3. The chain carries TRBV10-3 and TRBJ1-3, with 8 bases that match TRBD1. V gave up 3 bases and J gave up 5 bases; unmatched junction bases: 0. Germline loops: CDR1 ENHRY, CDR2 SYGVKD. CDR3 length equals 13 residues. The CDR3 region is CAISDRGRNTIYF. CDR3 DNA: TGTGCCATCAGTGACAGGGGGCGAAACACCATATATTTT.

This chain uses TRBV2 with TRBJ1-2; tentative D call: TRBD1 (6 bases). V shed 1 base and J shed 4 bases, with 10 bases lying between them. Germline V gene data show CDR1 as SNHLY and CDR2 as FYNNEI. This CDR3 comprises 14 residues. The CDR3 nucleotides read TGTGCCAGCAGTGAAGGGGGGCCCTTCTATGGCTACACCTTC. Protein product: CASSEGGPFYGYTF.

The chain recombines TRBV6-5 with TRBJ1-4, with TRBD1 identical over 9 bases. The CDR3 consists of 16 residues. CDR1 and CDR2 (germline): MNHEY, SVGAGI. The V segment lost 2 bases and the J segment 5 bases; nucleotides outside the gene matches: 6. In nucleotides, the CDR3 is TGTGCCAGCAGTTACAGGGGACAGGGCCTGAATGAAAAACTGTTTTTT. Encoded protein: CASSYRGQGLNEKLFF.

The chain employs TRBV6-5 and TRBJ2-2, with D unclear. V shed 10 bases and J shed 0 bases, with 3 bases lying between them. CDR3 length: 11 residues. CDR1 is MNHEY and CDR2 is SVGAGI in the germline V gene. This CDR3 is CATTNTGELFF. The DNA for the CDR3 is TGTGCCACTACGAACACCGGGGAGCTGTTTTTT.

This rearrangement joins TRBV21-1 to TRBJ1-1. TRBV21-1 is listed as a pseudogene. The CDR3 consists of 16 residues. The CDR3: CASSKIGHSLNTEAFF. CDR3 bases: TGTGCCAGCAGCAAGATAGGGCACAGCCTGAACACTGAAGCTTTCTTT.

This rearrangement joins TRBV5-4 to TRBJ2-2; TRBD2 aligns across 11 bases. Germline-derived CDR1 and CDR2 are SGHNT and YYREEE (reference sequence). The CDR3 length is 16 residues. Trimming at V came to 0 bases and at J to 9 bases, leaving 7 bases not matched to a gene. The CDR3 coding sequence is TGTGCCAGCAGCTTGGATTCGGCTAGCGGGGGGAGGGAGCTGTTTTTT. The encoded protein is CASSLDSASGGRELFF.

Here the CDR3 DNA reads TGTGCCAGTAGTACCCCGAATGCGGGAGGGCCGGATGAGCAGTTCTTC. This codes for CASSTPNAGGPDEQFF. This rearrangement joins TRBV19 to TRBJ2-1; the match to TRBD2 covers 9 bases. The V segment lost 4 bases and the J segment 8 bases; nucleotides outside the gene matches: 12. The CDR3 length is 16 residues. Germline V CDR1 and CDR2: LNHDA, SQIVND (reference sequence).

This chain connects TRBV9 to TRBJ1-5; unclear D gene. The CDR3 is 14 amino acids. The V end was cut by 1 base, the J end by 0 bases, with 5 bases between. Per the germline V gene, CDR1 is SGDLS and CDR2 is YYNGEE. The CDR3 DNA sequence: TGTGCCAGCAGCGTACCTAATAGCAATCAGCCCCAGCATTTT. This translates into CASSVPNSNQPQHF.

This chain uses TRBV7-3 with TRBJ2-1, with 7 bases lining up with TRBD1. V lost 6 bases to trimming and J lost 7 bases; unmatched junction nucleotides: 18. The CDR3 sequence is 17 residues long. Per the germline V gene, CDR1 is SGHTA and CDR2 is FQGTGA. CDR3 nucleotides: TGTGCCAGCAGTCCCTCGGGGCGAGGCATCAGGGGGAATGAGCAGTTCTTC. Its protein product is CASSPSGRGIRGNEQFF.

A word on this clone: A far bigger clonotype differs at one base, so this is likely a read error. CDR3 in amino acids: CASSWDKSYGYTF. Here the CDR3 DNA reads TGTGCCAGCAGCTGGGACAAGTCCTATGGCTACACCTTC. The chain recombines TRBV5-6 with TRBJ1-2; a possible D gene is TRBD1 (6 bases). Germline assignment: CDR1 SGHDT and CDR2 YYEEEE. There are 13 residues in the CDR3. V was shortened by 3 bases and J by 4 bases, with 10 bases between the two germline ends.

The J gene is TRBJ2-1, the V gene TRBV19, with 7 bases lining up with TRBD2. The germline gives CDR1 LNHDA, CDR2 SQIVND (reference sequence). V lost 3 bases to trimming and J lost 5 bases; unmatched junction nucleotides: 7. This CDR3 comprises 15 residues. CDR3 amino acids: CASSIWGGTHNEQFF. Written as DNA, the CDR3 is TGTGCCAGTAGTATTTGGGGGGGGACCCACAATGAGCAGTTCTTC.

This clone was found a few times. The V gene is TRBV5-1, the J gene TRBJ1-6, with TRBD1 as a possible D gene (5 bases). The V gene lost 2 bases and the J gene lost 5 bases, with 17 bases spanning the gap. The germline gives CDR1 SGHRS, CDR2 YFSETQ. The CDR3 has 17 residues. CDR3 sequence: CASSLYLLGRNNSPLHF. In DNA form, the CDR3 reads TGCGCCAGCAGCTTATACCTCTTGGGACGGAATAATTCACCCCTCCACTTT. Supplemented by reference TRBV5-1 and TRBJ1-6, the full variable domain reads KAGVTQTPRYLIKTRGQQVTLSCSPISGHRSVSWYQQTPGQGLQFLFEYFSETQRNKGNFPGRFSGRQFSNSRSEMNVSTLELGDSALYLCASSLYLLGRNNSPLHFGNGTRLTVT.

The rearrangement joins TRBV7-2 to TRBJ1-1; possibly TRBD1 for D (6 bases). The CDR3 extends over 16 amino acids. The V and J ends lost 4 bases and 3 bases respectively, with 18 bases between them. Germline V gives CDR1 SGHTA, CDR2 FQGNSA. In DNA form, the CDR3 reads TGTGCCAGCAGCTACACCGGGGGAAGACAGGACACTGAAGCTTTCTTT. Translated, it gives CASSYTGGRQDTEAFF.